This passage covers 3 T cell receptor beta chains from one sample sequenced in a study of cytomegalovirus exposure and HLA in healthy donors. The PCR had 60 Vbeta and 13 Jbeta primers. Produced via immunoSEQ multiplex PCR; TCRdb's table is partial and in-frame only. This table has more than 100,000 clones, over 70% appearing once. What was sequenced was PBMCs. All receptors come from a man in his fifties or sixties in good health and CMV-seropositive.

This clone has just one count. The chain's CDR3 is CASGQGYGYTF. The DNA of the CDR3 is TGTGCCAGTGGACAGGGTTATGGCTACACCTTC. The chain is built from TRBV19 and TRBJ1-2; 8 nucleotides align to TRBD1. In germline, CDR1 is LNHDA, CDR2 SQIVND (reference sequence). This CDR3 spans 11 amino acids. With 8 bases clipped from V and 5 bases from J, the junction kept 1 base outside the gene matches.

The chain recombines TRBV27 with TRBJ2-5, with 10 bases aligning to TRBD1. The V and J ends lost 2 bases and 5 bases, in that order; junction bases with no gene match: 11. The CDR3 sequence is 17 residues long. Germline lookup yields CDR1 MNHEY and CDR2 SMNVEV (reference sequence). The CDR3 loop is CASSLKAGQGFGETQYF. The DNA for the CDR3 is TGTGCCAGCAGTTTAAAAGCGGGACAGGGGTTCGGGGAGACCCAGTACTTC.

The chain is built from TRBV15 and TRBJ2-1; no firm D call. V was clipped by 0 bases and J by 9 bases, with 6 bases between them. The CDR3 totals 12 residues. CDR1 and CDR2 from the germline V gene are LNHNV and YYDKDF (reference sequence). This CDR3 is CATSRDSTEQFF. The CDR3 DNA reads TGTGCCACCAGCAGAGATTCTACTGAGCAGTTCTTC.